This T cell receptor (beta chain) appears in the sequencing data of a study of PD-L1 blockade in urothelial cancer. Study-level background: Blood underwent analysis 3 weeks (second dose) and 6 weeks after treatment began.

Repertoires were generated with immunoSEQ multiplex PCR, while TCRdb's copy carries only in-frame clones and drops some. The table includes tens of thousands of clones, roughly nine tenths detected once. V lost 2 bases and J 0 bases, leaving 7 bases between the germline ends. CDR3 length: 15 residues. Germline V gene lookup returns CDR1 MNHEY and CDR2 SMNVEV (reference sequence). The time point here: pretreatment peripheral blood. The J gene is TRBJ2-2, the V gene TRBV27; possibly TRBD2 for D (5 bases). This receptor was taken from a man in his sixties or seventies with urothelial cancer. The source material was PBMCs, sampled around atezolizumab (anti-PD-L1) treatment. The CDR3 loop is CASSLGSANTGELFF. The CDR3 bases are TGTGCCAGCAGTTTAGGGAGTGCGAACACCGGGGAGCTGTTTTTT.